The 3 T cell receptor beta chains reported below all come from one sample, sequenced in a study of CD8+CD57+ T cells in acquired aplastic anemia. Both TCR beta VDJ combination and CDR3 sequence profiling were carried out. Genomic DNA was the template for this profiling. Each CDR3 protein is one row after TCRdb ran MiXCR on the reads. The sample holds more than 150,000 distinct CDR3 sequences, about 64% seen once. Specimen: sorted CD4+, CD8+, or CD8+CD57+ T cells (not recorded which) from PBMCs. The receptor set was obtained from a human donor with severe aplastic anemia or a healthy control (not recorded which).

This clonotype appeared once. Mismatch with germline at one junction end may stem from a read error. This chain uses TRBV10-3 with TRBJ1-1; D is uncertain. The CDR3 has 14 amino acids. Germline values: CDR1 ENHRY, CDR2 SYGVKD. Written as DNA, the CDR3 is TGTGCCAGCAGTTACGCTGATATGAACACTGAAGCTTTCTTT. Its translation is CASSYADMNTEAFF.

With respect to this clonotype: A single base separates this from a much larger clone, so it may be a read error. J is TRBJ2-7 and V is TRBV4-1; D may match TRBD1 or TRBD2 (5 bases each). The CDR3 totals 16 residues. The germline V gene encodes CDR1 MGHRA and CDR2 YSYEKL. This chain's CDR3 is CASSRYLRGISYEQHF. The CDR3 DNA reads TGCGCCAGCAGCCGCTACCTCCGGGGCATCTCCTACGAGCAGCACTTC.

The V gene is TRBV19, the J gene TRBJ1-5; D gene unclear. The germline CDR1 and CDR2 sequences are LNHDA and SQIVND (reference sequence). This CDR3 is 14 amino acids long. V was clipped by 7 bases and J by 0 bases, with 10 bases between them. The CDR3 spells CASNTVYSNQPQHF. For the CDR3, the DNA is TGTGCCAGTAATACTGTTTATAGCAATCAGCCCCAGCATTTT.